This is a list of T cell receptor beta chains from one sample in a study of cytomegalovirus exposure and HLA in healthy donors. This table comes from immunoSEQ multiplex PCR, and its TCRdb copy is limited to in-frame clones, with some not included. This table holds about 94,000 clones, 81% found once. The material sequenced was PBMCs. The source is a human donor in good health. CDR3s include the opening cysteine and the closing phenylalanine or tryptophan. A D gene is named only where the DNA matches it firmly. Some rows have no size entry. The others give once, few or many, or a class for an expanded clone.

>few|TRBJ2-5|TRBV7-8|TRBD2
CASSSSGLAGEHQETQYF
TGTGCCAGCAGCTCGAGTGGACTAGCGGGGGAGCACCAAGAGACCCAGTACTTC
>-|TRBJ2-7|TRBV29-1|-
CSGLTRGEQYF
TGCAGCGGGCTGACTCGTGGCGAGCAGTACTTC
>-|TRBJ2-1|TRBV28|TRBD2
CASSRLAGVEQFF
TGTGCCAGCAGTCGACTAGCGGGAGTTGAGCAGTTCTTC
>-|TRBJ1-4|TRBV27|TRBD1
CASSGTGYNEKLFF
TGTGCCAGCAGTGGGACAGGGTATAATGAAAAACTGTTTTTT
>-|TRBJ2-3|TRBV28|TRBD2
CASSPHLPPLAGAPKDTQYF
TGTGCCAGCAGTCCTCATCTCCCTCCCCTAGCGGGAGCCCCAAAAGATACGCAGTATTTT
>few|TRBJ1-1|TRBV11-2|-
CASSLLAGGNTEAFF
TGTGCCAGCAGCCTACTGGCGGGGGGGAACACTGAAGCTTTCTTT
>-|TRBJ1-4|TRBV25-1|-
CASSEGGADEKLFF
TGTGCCAGCAGTGAAGGGGGGGCCGATGAAAAACTGTTTTTT
>-|TRBJ1-4|TRBV2|-
CASRAAGAFNEKLFF
TGTGCCAGCAGGGCAGCAGGGGCGTTTAATGAAAAACTGTTTTTT
>-|TRBJ1-1|TRBV19|TRBD1
CASGDRGAMNTEAFF
TGTGCCAGTGGGGACAGGGGGGCGATGAACACTGAAGCTTTCTTT
>-|TRBJ1-1|TRBV7-8|-
CASSASTVLNTEAFF
TGTGCCAGCAGCGCCTCGACAGTCTTGAACACTGAAGCTTTCTTT
>-|TRBJ2-1|TRBV5-1|-
CASSQGLNEQFF
TGCGCCAGCAGCCAGGGCCTCAATGAGCAGTTCTTC
>-|TRBJ2-1|TRBV4-3|-
CASSQERGEQFF
TGCGCCAGCAGCCAAGAGCGGGGTGAGCAGTTCTTC
>-|TRBJ2-4|TRBV5-4|-
CASSLAGGVKNIQYF
TGTGCCAGCAGCTTGGCCGGAGGGGTCAAAAACATTCAGTACTTC
>-|TRBJ2-1|TRBV4-3|TRBD2
CASSHQRGEDNEQFF
TGCGCCAGCAGCCACCAGCGGGGTGAGGACAATGAGCAGTTCTTC
>-|TRBJ2-2|TRBV5-5|TRBD2
CASSLGTSGNTGELFF
TGTGCCAGCAGCTTGGGGACTAGCGGGAACACCGGGGAGCTGTTTTTT
>once|TRBJ1-4|TRBV18|TRBD1
CASSRGRARGNEKLFF
TGTGCCAGCTCACGGGGCAGGGCCAGGGGGAATGAAAAACTGTTTTTT
>-|TRBJ2-1|TRBV28|-
CASSPPSRSREQFF
TGTGCCAGCAGTCCCCCGTCACGTAGCCGCGAGCAGTTCTTC
>-|TRBJ2-1|TRBV7-8|-
CASSFLLATQQDEQFF
TGTGCCAGCAGCTTTCTTCTAGCGACCCAACAGGATGAGCAGTTCTTC
>once|TRBJ2-7|TRBV28|TRBD1
CASSPDRVGEQYF
TGTGCCAGCAGCCCGGACAGGGTGGGCGAGCAGTACTTC
>-|TRBJ2-1|TRBV4-2|TRBD2
CASTESGGDNEQFF
TGTGCCAGTACGGAAAGCGGGGGGGACAATGAGCAGTTCTTC
>-|TRBJ2-2|TRBV7-2|TRBD2
CASSLTSGAGELFF
TGTGCCAGCAGCTTAACTAGCGGGGCCGGGGAGCTGTTTTTT
>-|TRBJ2-2|TRBV28|TRBD1
CASTLTGGRGTGELFF
TGTGCCAGCACCCTGACAGGGGGCCGGGGCACCGGGGAGCTGTTTTTT
>-|TRBJ2-1|TRBV18|TRBD1
CASSPGQGYYNEQFF
TGTGCCAGCTCGCCGGGACAGGGGTATTATAATGAGCAGTTCTTC
>-|TRBJ1-1|TRBV7-8|TRBD1
CASSAQGAMNTEAFF
TGTGCCAGCAGCGCCCAGGGGGCAATGAACACTGAAGCTTTCTTT
>-|TRBJ1-1|TRBV25-1|-
CASSASGGLNTEAFF
TGTGCCAGCAGTGCATCGGGGGGGTTGAACACTGAAGCTTTCTTT
>-|TRBJ2-1|TRBV6-5|TRBD2
CASSWVLAGRYNEQFF
TGTGCCAGCAGTTGGGTACTAGCGGGTCGCTACAATGAGCAGTTCTTC
>-|TRBJ2-1|TRBV10-3|TRBD2
CATRLAGHNEQFF
TGTGCCACCCGACTAGCGGGTCACAATGAGCAGTTCTTC
>-|TRBJ2-5|TRBV27|-
CATPGIQETQYF
TGTGCCACCCCGGGGATCCAAGAGACCCAGTACTTC
>-|TRBJ2-1|TRBV7-7|-
CASSPPLRSVSYNEQFF
TGTGCCAGCAGCCCGCCTCTTCGATCGGTCTCCTACAATGAGCAGTTCTTC
>-|TRBJ2-1|TRBV7-2|TRBD2
CASSARTSGMGNEQFF
TGTGCCAGCAGCGCACGGACTAGCGGGATGGGCAATGAGCAGTTCTTC
>-|TRBJ2-3|TRBV9|TRBD2
CASSVGAGGLDTQYF
TGTGCCAGCAGCGTAGGAGCGGGGGGGCTGGATACGCAGTATTTT
>-|TRBJ1-2|TRBV4-3|-
CASSQVGRGYGYTF
TGCGCCAGCAGCCAGGTCGGACGGGGCTATGGCTACACCTTC
>-|TRBJ2-7|TRBV9|TRBD2
CASSVEAGLSYEQYF
TGTGCCAGCAGCGTAGAAGCGGGACTCTCCTACGAGCAGTACTTC
>once|TRBJ2-7|TRBV6-5|TRBD2
CASKRDPYEQYF
TGTGCCAGCAAGCGGGACCCCTACGAGCAGTACTTC
>-|TRBJ1-6|TRBV19|TRBD1
CASQGQANSPLHF
TGTGCCAGTCAGGGACAGGCGAATTCACCCCTCCACTTT
>-|TRBJ2-7|TRBV7-2|-
CASSQDRIQYF
TGTGCCAGCAGCCAAGACAGGATTCAATACTTC
>-|TRBJ2-3|TRBV7-3|TRBD2
CASSLTSGIRSTQYF
TGTGCCAGCAGCTTGACTAGCGGGATCCGGAGTACGCAGTATTTT
>-|TRBJ2-3|TRBV11-2|TRBD2
CASSVTSGGIDTQYF
TGTGCCAGCAGCGTGACTAGCGGGGGTATAGATACGCAGTATTTT
>-|TRBJ2-7|TRBV5-4|-
CASSLDNEQYF
TGTGCCAGCAGCTTGGATAACGAGCAGTACTTC
>-|TRBJ1-1|TRBV6-5|TRBD1
CASSYGTGGRSAEAFF
TGTGCCAGCAGTTACGGGACAGGGGGCCGAAGCGCTGAAGCTTTCTTT
>-|TRBJ1-3|TRBV7-2|-
CASSSAFIQISGNTIYF
TGTGCCAGCAGCTCTGCGTTCATCCAAATCTCTGGAAACACCATATATTTT
>once|TRBJ2-2|TRBV18|TRBD2
CASSPPAGGIDTGELFF
TGTGCCAGCTCACCACCGGCGGGGGGGATCGACACCGGGGAGCTGTTTTTT
>-|TRBJ2-2|TRBV18|TRBD1
CASSYGTGGRRNTGELFF
TGTGCCAGCTCCTATGGGACAGGGGGCAGGCGGAACACCGGGGAGCTGTTTTTT